The 18 T cell receptor beta chains given below trace back to one sample, sequenced in a study of T cells in Graves' hyperthyroidism and ophthalmopathy. Using RNA transcripts as the source, TCR beta CDR3 regions were amplified. A set of HTBI primers served as the primers for a first-round RT-PCR of the TCR CDR3. TCRdb re-called the multiplex PCR reads with MiXCR, one entry per CDR3 protein. The data hold around 350,000 distinct CDR3 sequences, with 17% observed a single time. The specimen sequenced was blood. The source is a woman under 40 with Graves' hyperthyroidism that later progressed to Graves' ophthalmopathy.

This clonotype was observed many times. This chain's CDR3 is CASSPGTGDYNEQFF. The CDR3 nucleotides read TGTGCCAGCAGTCCCGGGACAGGGGACTACAATGAGCAGTTCTTC. The chain combines TRBV28 with TRBJ2-1, with 10 bases lining up with TRBD1. Trimming took 5 bases from V and 3 from J; bases not matched to a gene: 4. This CDR3 spans 15 amino acids. From germline, CDR1 is MDHEN and CDR2 SYDVKM. Looking up the rest from reference TRBV28 and TRBJ2-1 gives the full variable domain: DVKVTQSSRYLVKRTGEKVFLECVQDMDHENMFWYRQDPGLGLRLIYFSYDVKMKEKGDIPEGYSVSREKKERFSLILESASTNQTSMYLCASSPGTGDYNEQFFGPGTRLTVL.

This clonotype was seen at least ten times. The chain links TRBV7-8 to TRBJ2-7; TRBD2 matches at 8 bases. The J segment lost 6 bases and the V segment lost 0 bases, leaving 10 bases of the junction unmatched. The germline CDR1 and CDR2 sequences are SGHVS and FQNEAQ. This CDR3 comprises 16 residues. The CDR3 protein is CASSLAQRGGPLEQYF. In DNA form, the CDR3 reads TGTGCCAGCAGCTTAGCCCAGCGCGGGGGGCCCCTCGAGCAGTACTTC.

In this sample, this clonotype turned up many times. This sequence joins TRBV29-1 and TRBJ2-5; TRBD1 aligns across 8 bases. Germline-derived CDR1 and CDR2 are SQVTM and ANQGSEA. Losses at the gene ends were 5 bases for V and 2 bases for J; bases not matched to a gene: 10. The CDR3 consists of 15 residues. CDR3 amino acids: CSVTPTDREQETQYF. As DNA, the CDR3 is TGCAGCGTTACCCCCACGGACAGGGAACAAGAGACCCAGTACTTC.

This clonotype was picked up many times. The chain has TRBV28 and TRBJ2-1, with D possibly TRBD1 on 5 matching bases. Germline loops: CDR1 MDHEN, CDR2 SYDVKM. This CDR3 has 18 amino acids. Trimming took 3 bases from V and 5 from J, leaving 23 bases between them. CDR3 amino acids: CASSFRPLRTLRNNEQFF. In DNA form, the CDR3 reads TGTGCCAGCAGTTTCCGTCCCCTTAGGACACTGCGAAACAATGAGCAGTTCTTC.

This clonotype was detected many times. The V and J genes are TRBV9 and TRBJ2-1; D is unclear. Deletions cut 0 bases from V and 4 bases from J, with 8 bases between. This CDR3 has 14 amino acids. CDR1 SGDLS and CDR2 YYNGEE come from the germline V gene. Written as DNA, the CDR3 is TGTGCCAGCAGCGTAGATCCTTCGTACAATGAGCAGTTCTTC. Its translation: CASSVDPSYNEQFF.

This sequence joins TRBV20-1 and TRBJ1-3, with D perhaps matching TRBD1 (6 bases). Trimming took off 2 bases at V and 4 bases at J, with 12 bases between the two ends. The length of the CDR3 is 14 residues. The germline CDR1 and CDR2 sequences are DFQATT and SNEGSKA (reference sequence). CDR3 DNA: TGCAGTGCTAGAAGGGGGGGGTCCGGAAACACCATATATTTT. Translation gives CSARRGGSGNTIYF.

Of note for this clonotype: One base away lies a much larger clone, so this may be a sequencing read error. This chain uses TRBV28 with TRBJ2-2; 7 bases line up with TRBD2. The CDR3 totals 15 residues. CDR1 MDHEN and CDR2 SYDVKM come from the germline V gene. The CDR3 reads CANSYRVAGAGELFF. As DNA, the CDR3 is TGTGCCAACAGTTACCGGGTAGCGGGTGCCGGGGAGCTGTTTTTT.

The sample holds a few counts of this clonotype. The chain recombines TRBV15 with TRBJ2-1; a possible D gene is TRBD1 (6 bases). Trimming removed 0 bases at V and 8 bases at J, with 20 bases between. This CDR3 has 17 amino acids. The germline V gene has CDR1 LNHNV and CDR2 YYDKDF (reference sequence). CDR3 in amino acids: CATSREWGPAGADEQFF. In DNA, the CDR3 is TGTGCCACCAGCAGAGAGTGGGGACCGGCAGGGGCCGATGAGCAGTTCTTC.

This clonotype was seen repeatedly, ten times or more. This chain joins TRBV5-1 and TRBJ2-1, with 10 positions matching TRBD1. The CDR3 covers 16 residues. Germline CDR1 and CDR2: SGHRS and YFSETQ. Trimming removed 6 bases from V and 8 bases from J; junction bases left unmatched: 14. The CDR3 DNA follows: TGCGCCAGCACCAATATGGGACAGGGGATTTATCATGAGCAGTTCTTC. As protein: CASTNMGQGIYHEQFF.

This clonotype has a count of ten or more. CDR3 protein: CASSQPGLENNEQFF. CDR3 in DNA: TGTGCCAGCAGCCAACCGGGACTAGAGAACAATGAGCAGTTCTTC. This chain joins TRBV7-6 and TRBJ2-1; 8 bases align to TRBD2. The CDR3 is 15 residues long. CDR1 and CDR2 (germline): SGHVS, FNYEAQ. Trimming at V came to 5 bases and at J to 5 bases, leaving 8 bases not matched to a gene.

Comment on this clonotype: This may stem from a read error, because a much larger clone lies one nucleotide away. This sequence joins TRBV6-2 or TRBV6-3 and TRBJ2-2; D not certain. Germline CDR1 is MNHEY and CDR2 is SVGEGT. The CDR3 sequence is 15 residues long. CDR3 DNA: TGTGGCAGCAGTTACCGCGGTGCTACGACCGGGGAGCTGTTTTTT. Translation gives CGSSYRGATTGELFF.

This clonotype has ten or more counts. V and J are TRBV2 and TRBJ1-1, with D unclear. V was shortened by 6 bases and J by 1 base, with 15 bases between the two germline ends. Germline-derived CDR1 and CDR2 are SNHLY and FYNNEI. The CDR3 has 15 amino acids. CDR3 residues: CASRTSPQPNTEAFF. CDR3 nucleotide sequence: TGTGCCAGCAGGACAAGTCCTCAACCGAACACTGAAGCTTTCTTT.

On this clonotype: This may stem from a read error, because a much larger clone lies one nucleotide away. The V and J genes are TRBV20-1 and TRBJ2-1, with TRBD2 matching 11 bases. Germline lookup yields CDR1 DFQATT and CDR2 SNEGSKA (reference sequence). The CDR3 is 16 residues long. The CDR3 DNA is TGCGGTGCTCTCAGGGAACTAGCGGGAGAACATTCTGAGCAGTTCTTC. It yields the protein CGALRELAGEHSEQFF.

This clonotype showed up just a few times. J is TRBJ2-5 and V is TRBV6-6; D remains ambiguous. Germline lookup yields CDR1 MNHNY and CDR2 SVGAGI (reference sequence). This CDR3 has 14 residues. Trimming pared 2 bases from V and 2 bases from J, leaving 9 bases between. The CDR3 coding sequence is TGTGCCAGCAGTTACACAAGCGAACAAGAGACCCAGTACTTC. Its protein is CASSYTSEQETQYF.

This clonotype appeared many times. A much larger clone lies one base from this, so it may be a read error. This rearrangement joins TRBV7-2 to TRBJ1-6, with D uncertain. Germline-derived CDR1 and CDR2 are SGHTA and FQGNSA. This CDR3 region has 14 residues. The chain's CDR3 is CVSSLLTHNSPLHF. Here the CDR3 DNA reads TGTGTCAGCAGCTTACTTACACATAATTCACCCCTCCACTTT.

At least ten counts were recorded for this clonotype. This chain links TRBV6-4 with TRBJ1-2; D is unresolved. CDR1 and CDR2 (germline): MRHNA, SNTAGT. V lost 5 bases to trimming and J lost 9 bases, with 22 bases between them. The CDR3 runs 15 residues. The CDR3 DNA reads as TGTGCCAGCAGTCTAACGATGGGAACTGGAGGAAGCTACACCTTC. This sequence encodes CASSLTMGTGGSYTF.

This clonotype appeared a few times. The DNA for the CDR3 is TGCAGTGCTCCTGGACTAGCAGACTCCTACGAGCAGTACTTC. It translates to CSAPGLADSYEQYF. The chain joins TRBV20-1 to TRBJ2-7, with TRBD2 identical over 8 bases. Germline CDR1 is DFQATT and CDR2 is SNEGSKA (reference sequence). V lost 5 bases, J lost 0 bases, and 6 bases stayed unmatched. The CDR3 is 14 amino acids.

The CDR3 DNA reads TGTGCCAGCTCCAGGGGAGATATTGGGAATGAGCAGTTCTTC. This codes for CASSRGDIGNEQFF. The rearrangement joins TRBV2 to TRBJ2-1, with D maybe TRBD1 (6 bases). The CDR3 has 14 amino acids. Trimming pared 8 bases from V and 7 bases from J, leaving 18 bases between. Germline CDR1 is SNHLY and CDR2 is FYNNEI.